This T cell receptor beta chain is drawn from a study of blood T cell repertoires in COVID-19. Study summary: T cells, B-cell-depleted T cells, or PBMCs provided the cDNA or gDNA that served as material.

V shed 3 bases and J 7 bases; nucleotides not matched to a gene: 2. The V gene's germline CDR1 is LGHNA and CDR2 YSLEER. The CDR3 contains 15 residues. Seattle's cohort entered during active infection and was followed longitudinally. Repertoires were generated with immunoSEQ multiplex PCR, while TCRdb's copy carries only in-frame clones and drops some. This repertoire shows 130,000 to 150,000 clones, more than 75% found once; its top ten account for just under 5%. This TCR was sampled from a woman aged 65 to 85 with COVID-19, enrolled during active disease. Sequenced sample: peripheral blood. The chain combines TRBV4-3 with TRBJ1-6, with 11 bases fitting TRBD1. The DNA for the CDR3 is TGCGCCAGCAGCCAGGGACAGGGGGTGAATTCACCCCTCCACTTT. Translating gives CASSQGQGVNSPLHF.